This TCR beta chain was captured by sequencing in a study of shared clonotypes between healthy human individuals. Study-wide results and caveats: Clonotype sharing among donors, it was expected, would be affected by sequencing depth.

Germline assignment: CDR1 SGHAT and CDR2 FQNNGV. Trimming removed 5 bases from V and 4 bases from J, with 15 bases in between. CDR3 length equals 16 residues. At the deep level, the assay was run. TCRdb keeps only in-frame clones here, not all; method: immunoSEQ multiplex PCR. The sample has some 2.3 million clones; 85% to 95% are singletons. In regard to this clone: The antigen is not known.

The clonotype comes from a man younger than 35 in good health. Some clones in this sample may be carry-over from other donors' samples. The sequenced sample was naive CD4+ T cells from PBMCs. The subset denotes: CD45RA+ positively selected. J is TRBJ2-6 and V is TRBV11-2, with D maybe TRBD1 (6 bases). CDR3 in DNA: TGTGCCAGCAGCACCCTTTGGGGGCGGGGGGCCAACGTCCTGACTTTC. Translated, it gives CASSTLWGRGANVLTF.